Shown below are 22 T cell receptor beta chains from a single sample sequenced in a study of OX40 agonist ivuxolimab in advanced cancers. Profiling relied on immunoSEQ multiplex PCR, and the TCRdb table lists in-frame clones only, not all of them. The sample consists of about 61,000 clones, approximately 86% of them appearing once. The source was CD4+ or CD8+ T cells sorted from blood, collected in a trial of the OX40 agonist ivuxolimab. All receptors derive from an adult with an advanced solid tumor such as melanoma, head and neck, liver or kidney cancer.

The chain has TRBV19 and TRBJ2-5; no firm D call. V was pared by 2 bases and J by 4 bases, with 8 bases between. The CDR3 covers 13 residues. Looked up from germline, CDR1 is LNHDA and CDR2 is SQIVND (reference sequence). CDR3 DNA: TGTGCCAGTAGTATATCGCAGACAGAGACCCAGTACTTC. Its protein product is CASSISQTETQYF.

The genes are TRBV6-1 and TRBJ1-2; D unresolved. Between the trimmed V and J ends, which lost 6 bases and 4 bases, there was a span of 18 bases. Germline V gene data show CDR1 as MNHNS and CDR2 as SASEGT. The CDR3 runs to 15 residues. CDR3 coding DNA: TGTGCCAGCAGGACCCCCTCTGGGCAGGCCTATGGCTACACCTTC. Protein product: CASRTPSGQAYGYTF.

The V gene is TRBV9, the J gene TRBJ2-2; 13 bases align to TRBD2. V was clipped by 2 bases and J by 7 bases; unmatched bases: 5. Germline V CDR1 and CDR2: SGDLS, YYNGEE. The CDR3 is 16 amino acids. DNA of the CDR3: TGTGCCAGCAGCGTGGGACTAGCGGGACTCGACGGGGAGCTGTTTTTT. Translated: CASSVGLAGLDGELFF.

The chain couples TRBV5-1 to TRBJ2-5; 7 bases map to TRBD2. Trimming at V came to 4 bases and at J to 5 bases, leaving 8 bases not matched to a gene. Germline CDR1 and CDR2: SGHRS and YFSETQ. The CDR3 extends over 14 amino acids. The CDR3, as DNA: TGCGCCAGCAGCCAACCCCGGGGAGGGGAGACCCAGTACTTC. It encodes CASSQPRGGETQYF.

J is TRBJ1-3 and V is TRBV6-5; no clear D. The CDR3 runs to 14 residues. The germline V and J ends were trimmed by 10 bases and 0 bases, with 13 bases remaining between them. Germline lookup yields CDR1 MNHEY and CDR2 SVGAGI. This CDR3 reads CATDSGDSGNTIYF. In DNA, the CDR3 is TGTGCCACGGATTCAGGAGACTCTGGAAACACCATATATTTT.

The chain combines TRBV7-2 with TRBJ2-2; 9 nucleotides align to TRBD2. Germline CDR1 reads SGHTA; CDR2 reads FQGNSA. This CDR3 is 16 amino acids long. V was pared by 4 bases and J by 4 bases, with 7 bases of the junction left unmatched. The DNA for the CDR3 is TGTGCCAGCAGCTGGGCTAGCGGGACGGTCACCGGGGAGCTGTTTTTT. It yields the protein CASSWASGTVTGELFF. The full variable domain, rest sourced from reference TRBV7-2 and TRBJ2-2, is GAGVSQSPSNKVTEKGKDVELRCDPISGHTALYWYRQSLGQGLEFLIYFQGNSAPDKSGLPSDRFSAERTGGSVSTLTIQRTQQEDSAVYLCASSWASGTVTGELFFGEGSRLTVL.

The rearrangement uses TRBV5-6 and TRBJ2-5; 13 bases align to TRBD2. CDR1 SGHDT and CDR2 YYEEEE come from the germline V gene. This CDR3 has 15 residues. The J segment lost 4 bases and the V segment lost 4 bases, leaving 4 bases of the junction unmatched. For the CDR3, the DNA is TGTGCCAGCAGCCAGGGACTAGCGGGACCAGAGACCCAGTACTTC. The encoded protein is CASSQGLAGPETQYF.

This clone has only a few counts. V and J are TRBV14 and TRBJ2-1; 12 nucleotides match TRBD2. The junction had 3 bases not matched to a gene; V was cut back by 5 bases and J by 4 bases. There are 15 residues in the CDR3. Looked up from germline, CDR1 is SGHDN and CDR2 is FVKESK. The CDR3 spells CASSNGLAGYNEQFF. The CDR3 DNA sequence: TGTGCCAGCAGCAACGGACTAGCGGGATACAATGAGCAGTTCTTC.

This clone was found many times. The rearrangement links TRBV6-4 to TRBJ2-7; TRBD1 aligns across 8 bases. The CDR3 has 17 amino acids. CDR1 is MRHNA, CDR2 SNTAGT, per germline. V lost 2 bases to trimming and J lost 1 base; unmatched junction nucleotides: 10. CDR3: CASSDTPGTGGSYEQYF. CDR3 sequence (DNA): TGTGCCAGCAGTGACACCCCCGGGACAGGCGGTTCCTACGAGCAGTACTTC.

The chain recombines TRBV5-8 with TRBJ1-5, with D unresolved. CDR1 is SGHTS, CDR2 YDEGEE, per germline. The CDR3 is 13 amino acids. V lost 0 bases, J lost 1 base, and 2 bases lay in between. CDR3 amino acids: CASSLDSNQPQHF. For the CDR3, the DNA is TGTGCCAGCAGCTTGGACAGCAATCAGCCCCAGCATTTT.

This clone was found a few times. The chain is built from TRBV16 and TRBJ2-3; weak D call: TRBD2 (5 bases). The CDR3 is 11 residues long. The V gene's germline CDR1 is KGHSY and CDR2 FQNENV. Trimming cost V 4 bases and J 6 bases, with 5 bases left between them. DNA of the CDR3: TGTGCCAGCAGCCGGAGGGATACGCAGTATTTT. Its translation is CASSRRDTQYF.

CDR3 sequence (DNA): TGCGCCAGCAGCCAACCAGAGGGACCCCTCCACTTT. It yields the protein CASSQPEGPLHF. V is TRBV4-3 and J is TRBJ1-6; D unclear. This CDR3 comprises 12 residues. CDR1 and CDR2 (germline): LGHNA, YSLEER. Trimming pared 2 bases from V and 12 bases from J, leaving 8 bases between.

The V and J genes are TRBV9 and TRBJ2-3; 10 bases map to TRBD2. This CDR3 has 17 residues. Germline CDR1 and CDR2: SGDLS and YYNGEE. After removal of 0 bases from V and 5 bases from J, the junction contained 9 bases not matched to a gene. CDR3 sequence reads: CASSVASLAGEGDTQYF. The CDR3 DNA reads as TGTGCCAGCAGCGTAGCCAGTCTAGCGGGAGAAGGAGATACGCAGTATTTT.

The chain couples TRBV5-6 to TRBJ2-7; tentatively, D is TRBD1 (6 bases). CDR1 and CDR2 from the germline V gene are SGHDT and YYEEEE. CDR3 length: 16 amino acids. Trimming stripped 2 bases from V and 2 bases from J, with 17 bases between. CDR3 sequence (DNA): TGTGCCAGCAGCTTATATACAGGGACGGTAACCTACGAGCAGTACTTC. Amino acids: CASSLYTGTVTYEQYF.

The chain links TRBV25-1 to TRBJ1-2; D call uncertain. There are 12 residues in the CDR3. The germline CDR1 and CDR2 sequences are MGHDK and SYGVNS. V lost 2 bases, J lost 8 bases, and 9 bases lay in between. CDR3 bases: TGTGCCAGCAGTGAAGGTGGTACCGGCTACACCTTC. It is translated as CASSEGGTGYTF.

The chain has TRBV28 and TRBJ1-5; maybe TRBD1 (5 bases). The germline CDR1 and CDR2 sequences are MDHEN and SYDVKM. Trimming took off 6 bases at V and 6 bases at J, with 15 bases between the two ends. The CDR3 contains 14 residues. Written as DNA, the CDR3 is TGTGCCAGCAGCCCAGGGACCGTTGGTCAGCCCCAGCATTTT. Its protein is CASSPGTVGQPQHF. Full variable domain (remainder filled in from reference TRBV28 and TRBJ1-5): DVKVTQSSRYLVKRTGEKVFLECVQDMDHENMFWYRQDPGLGLRLIYFSYDVKMKEKGDIPEGYSVSREKKERFSLILESASTNQTSMYLCASSPGTVGQPQHFGDGTRLSIL.

This chain links TRBV6-6 with TRBJ2-1, with unresolved D. Between the trimmed V and J ends, which lost 7 bases and 4 bases, there was a span of 8 bases. Per germline, CDR1 MNHNY and CDR2 SVGAGI (reference sequence). This CDR3 is 12 amino acids long. CDR3 sequence reads: CASKQEYNEQFF. In DNA, the CDR3 is TGTGCCAGCAAACAAGAATACAATGAGCAGTTCTTC.

The rearrangement links TRBV19 to TRBJ1-4; 10 bases match TRBD1. CDR3 length equals 17 residues. Germline trimming cut 3 bases from V and 0 bases from J; bases unmatched to any gene: 4. Looked up from germline, CDR1 is LNHDA and CDR2 is SQIVND (reference sequence). Here the CDR3 DNA reads TGTGCCAGTAGTATTCCTGGACAGGGGGCAACTAATGAAAAACTGTTTTTT. Translating it yields CASSIPGQGATNEKLFF.

The genes are TRBV13 and TRBJ2-5; TRBD1 might be the D (5 bases). The germline V and J ends were trimmed by 7 bases and 2 bases, with 17 bases remaining between them. CDR3 length: 15 residues. CDR1 PRHDT and CDR2 FYEKMQ come from the germline V gene (reference sequence). CDR3 sequence (DNA): TGTGCCAGCACCGGACCTCGACAGCTTCAAGAGACCCAGTACTTC. Translated: CASTGPRQLQETQYF.

V and J are TRBV5-6 and TRBJ1-3; D perhaps matches TRBD1 (6 bases). Germline V lookup: CDR1 SGHDT, CDR2 YYEEEE. V gave up 1 base and J gave up 2 bases, with 16 bases separating them. The CDR3 loop spans 17 amino acids. For the CDR3, the DNA is TGTGCCAGCAGCTTGATGACCCATGGGGACACTGGAAACACCATATATTTT. Protein: CASSLMTHGDTGNTIYF.

The chain uses TRBV6-5 and TRBJ2-5, with D maybe TRBD2 (6 bases). The assigned J gene may be wrong: the sequence end matches TRBJ2-7 better. This CDR3 contains 15 residues. Per germline, CDR1 MNHEY and CDR2 SVGAGI. The CDR3 DNA follows: TGTGCCAGCAGTTGGACTCGACTAGAGTATTCCGAGCAGTACTTC. It yields the protein CASSWTRLEYSEQYF.

By its share, this clone is medium-sized. The CDR3 bases are TGTGCCAGCAGCCGTAGCGGGAAAGATACGCAGTATTTT. Translation gives CASSRSGKDTQYF. The chain couples TRBV6-5 to TRBJ2-3; 8 bases are a match to TRBD2. Germline CDR1 MNHEY, CDR2 SVGAGI. The CDR3 consists of 13 residues. Trimming at V came to 6 bases and at J to 5 bases, leaving 4 bases not matched to a gene.